Detailed here is one TCR beta chain. Its cognate antigen is unknown. The data belong to a study of cytomegalovirus exposure and HLA in healthy donors. Study conclusions and caveats: Owing to their indistinguishability, certain V segments, notably TRBV6-2 and TRBV6-3, were excluded.

Per germline, CDR1 LGHNA and CDR2 YSLEER. The CDR3 spans 15 residues. V was cut by 1 base and J by 0 bases, with 7 bases left in between. Primers: 60 Vbeta forward and 13 Jbeta reverse. Some clones are missing from TCRdb's copy, which holds only in-frame ones; the method was immunoSEQ multiplex PCR. The sample holds roughly 40,000 clones. The material sequenced was PBMCs. The origin of this receptor is a man aged 35-49 years in good health and CMV-seropositive. The rearrangement links TRBV4-3 to TRBJ2-1; D uncertain. CDR3 DNA: TGCGCCAGCAGCCAAGGGCTTCACTCCTACAATGAGCAGTTCTTC. As protein: CASSQGLHSYNEQFF.